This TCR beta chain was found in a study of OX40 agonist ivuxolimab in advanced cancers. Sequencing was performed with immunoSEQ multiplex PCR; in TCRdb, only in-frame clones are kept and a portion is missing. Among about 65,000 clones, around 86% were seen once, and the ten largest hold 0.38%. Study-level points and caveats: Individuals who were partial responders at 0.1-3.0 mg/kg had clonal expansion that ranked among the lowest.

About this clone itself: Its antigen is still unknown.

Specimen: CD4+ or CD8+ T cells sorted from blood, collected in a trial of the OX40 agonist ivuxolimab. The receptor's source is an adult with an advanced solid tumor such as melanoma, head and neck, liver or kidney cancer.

The CDR3 loop is CASSKGGGGNNGYTF. In DNA, the CDR3 is TGTGCCAGCAGTAAGGGAGGGGGCGGAAATAATGGCTACACCTTC. The chain couples TRBV6-5 to TRBJ1-2, with 7 bases identical to TRBD1. With V trimmed by 5 bases and J by 6 bases, 12 bases remained unmatched. CDR1 is MNHEY, CDR2 SVGAGI, per germline. This CDR3 is built from 15 residues.